This T cell receptor (beta chain) was recorded in a study of T-cell memory formation after mild COVID-19 (dated by TCRdb to about 2021). Notes on the research overall: TCR sequence clusters from the two donors were largely donor specific. The cohort comprised two young, previously healthy adult volunteers, one female and one male. In a couple of donors, T-cell clones that expanded and contracted after mild COVID-19 were followed by sequencing TCRalpha and TCRbeta repertoires longitudinally. Broader findings and caveats from the paper: Whether the second-wave clones peaking on day 37 were SARS-CoV-2 specific was not confirmed. Some responding clones were detected in pre-infection memory, suggesting pre-existing cross-reactive memory T cells joined the SARS-CoV-2 response. Contracting CD4+ clones were located mainly in the CM and EM memory subsets, whereas CD8+ clones were found to be enriched in EMRA. Clones contracting from day 15 to 85 had balanced CD4/CD8 phenotypes, while a second wave expanding from day 15 to 37 was biased towards CD4+. Only two mild cases were covered in the study, and larger cohorts including severe cases with pre-infection samples were considered necessary.

TCRdb shows the sequencer as Illumina NovaSeq 6000. Using 5'RACE with constant-segment primers, TCRalpha and TCRbeta cDNA libraries were constructed, with sample barcodes and unique molecular identifiers added in the process. Trizol reagent was used to extract RNA from every sample. Amplification of the libraries took two PCR steps, and the second step added a second sample barcode plus Illumina TruSeq adapters. The libraries were sequenced on an Illumina NovaSeq using 2 x 150 bp paired-end reads. In the authors' own workflow: The reads were demultiplexed and collapsed into UMI-guided consensus sequences using migec v1.2.7. Using mixcr v2.1.11, UMI consensuses were aligned to TRA and TRB V and J templates and then assembled into clonotypes. A clonotype was counted as expanded or contracted only when both edgeR and NoisET called the clonotype significant, with the noise models trained on biological replicates. For edgeR calls, the thresholds were a false discovery rate-adjusted p below 0.01 and a log2 fold-change of 1. As an exploratory analysis of dynamics, PCA with hierarchical clustering was applied to max-normalized trajectories of the 1000 most abundant clonotypes. Separately sequenced CD4+ and CD8+ repertoires were used to assign a CD4 or CD8 phenotype to each responding clone. TCRdb ran its own pipeline on the public reads, namely fastp trimming at Q25 and MiXCR clone calling, and kept in-frame beta chains. Every distinct CDR3 protein forms one entry, paired with its most common genes and DNA. TCRdb, not the original authors, processed these V and J calls. This sample lists some 340,000 distinct CDR3 sequences; 10% to 15% were detected once. The ten biggest clones cover roughly a fifth of the sample.

As concerns this clonotype: It has no known antigen specificity. Per-base quality was not reported, and no clone a single base away is much larger than it.

Trimming removed 5 bases from V and 9 bases from J, leaving 19 bases between the germline ends. From cysteine to phenylalanine, the CDR3 is 14 amino acids long. Only CDR3 DNA remains: 42 bases, in frame from the first base. According to the germline V gene, CDR1 reads MDHEN and CDR2 reads SYDVKM. Ficoll-Paque density gradient centrifugation was used to isolate PBMCs. Sequenced sample: PBMCs or a T cell subset sorted from them (not recorded which). The rearrangement joined TRBV28 to TRBJ1-2; TRBD1 might be the D gene, on 6 matching bases. The receptor was derived from a man aged 18 to 29 who had mild COVID-19 (a few samples of this study predate the infection). The sample titles of this study are shuffled in the database, so cell type and time point are left out; the donor was told from shared clones. The CDR3 region has the sequence CASSVDRPSGRYTF. The DNA is as follows: TGTGCCAGCAGTGTTGACAGGCCCTCTGGACGCTACACCTTC.